This T cell receptor (beta chain) was sequenced during a study of T cells in women clearing cervical HPV infection. Overall study: No precancer developed; the control's incident HPV16 infection cleared within 12 months.

The CDR3 length is 16 residues. V lost 4 bases, J lost 0 bases, and 15 bases lay in between. Germline CDR1 is MGHRA and CDR2 is YSYEKL. Sequencing was performed with immunoSEQ multiplex PCR; in TCRdb, only in-frame clones are kept and a portion is missing. The sample includes tens of thousands of clones. On this clone: The read is 3 residues too short to cover the CDR3 end, so that end is filled in from the germline J gene.

HPV was found by MY09/MY11 PCR and dot-blot genotyping. What was sequenced was blood buffy coat. The receptor was isolated from a woman between 18 and 69 years old with a cervical HPV16 infection that either progressed to CIN3+ or cleared (not recorded which). The chain is built from TRBV4-1 and TRBJ2-5; D may be TRBD2 (6 bases). CDR3 DNA (partial): TGCGCCAGCAGCCGTAGGCGGGATTTGTACCAAGAGACC. Encoded protein: CASSRRRDLYQET. The CDR3 in its entirety is CASSRRRDLYQETQYF.